These 21 T cell receptor beta chains were sequenced from one sample in a study of post-analysis software for immune sequencing data (dated by TCRdb to the mid-2010s). The full study reports these points: Significantly higher frequencies in patients than in controls were found for roughly 5 TRBV segments, including TRBV5-6, TRBV5-1 and TRBV20-1.

For these TCRs, the target antigens are not known. The library was obtained by PCR. The instrument was an Illumina HiSeq 2500. To reduce PCR and sequencing biases, unique molecular identifiers were incorporated into the TCR beta cDNA libraries. Through fastp at Q25 and MiXCR, TCRdb rebuilt clones from the public reads, retaining in-frame beta chains. Records with the same CDR3 protein are collapsed into one entry carrying the most frequent genes and DNA. For this sample there are approximately 350,000 distinct CDR3 sequences; roughly 36% appear just once. The leading ten clones occupy 13% of the sample. The sequencing input was blood. The receptor set was obtained from a girl under 18 with multiple sclerosis.

The chain carries TRBV6-6 and TRBJ2-7, with 9 bases identical to TRBD1. CDR1 and CDR2 (germline): MNHNY, SVGAGI (reference sequence). V was pared by 0 bases and J by 3 bases, with 6 bases of the junction left unmatched. The CDR3 contains 16 residues. The CDR3 sequence is CASSYSPGTGYYEQYF. CDR3 coding DNA: TGTGCCAGCAGTTACTCGCCAGGGACAGGGTACTACGAGCAGTACTTC.

In this sample, this clonotype turned up many times. The chain couples TRBV29-1 to TRBJ2-1; TRBD2 might be the D (6 bases). Germline loops: CDR1 SQVTM, CDR2 ANQGSEA. This CDR3 is built from 13 residues. The germline V and J ends were trimmed by 4 bases and 6 bases, with 13 bases remaining between them. DNA for the CDR3: TGCAGCGTTGTGCCCCACGGGGGCAATGAGCAGTTCTTC. Translation: CSVVPHGGNEQFF.

This clonotype was seen only a few times. This chain connects TRBV7-9 to TRBJ1-1, with 11 bases aligning to TRBD1. CDR1 and CDR2 from the germline V gene are SEHNR and FQNEAQ (reference sequence). The CDR3 runs to 15 residues. The trim removed 3 bases at V and 2 bases at J, leaving 2 bases unmatched. CDR3 loop: CASSFRTGGNTEAFF. The CDR3 DNA reads TGTGCCAGCAGCTTTCGGACAGGGGGCAACACTGAAGCTTTCTTT.

V and J are TRBV7-6 and TRBJ1-2; 8 bases map to TRBD1. V shed 1 base, J shed 4 bases, and the junction held 11 bases outside the gene matches. CDR3 length: 17 amino acids. CDR1 and CDR2 from the germline V gene are SGHVS and FNYEAQ. CDR3 loop: CASSLVWGAGGSYGYTF. The CDR3 nucleotides are TGTGCCAGCAGCTTAGTTTGGGGGGCAGGGGGCAGCTATGGCTACACCTTC.

This clonotype occurred a few times. The gene calls are TRBV6-2 or TRBV6-3 and TRBJ2-7, with 8 bases lining up with TRBD1. This CDR3 contains 12 residues. Germline assignment: CDR1 MNHEY and CDR2 SVGEGT. CDR3 DNA: TGTGCTACGACAGGGGACCCCTACGAGCAGTACTTC. Its protein is CATTGDPYEQYF.

For this clonotype: This may come from a read error, since a much larger clone is one base off. The V call is TRBV10-3, the J call TRBJ2-7, with TRBD2 as a possible D gene (6 bases). The DNA matches TRBJ2-5 better at its end, which makes the J call doubtful. The CDR3 has 12 amino acids. Looked up from germline, CDR1 is ENHRY and CDR2 is SYGVKD. The CDR3, as DNA: TGTGCCACCAGTGGAGGGCCGGAGACCCAGTACTTC. It encodes CATSGGPETQYF.

The rearrangement uses TRBV6-6 and TRBJ2-2; D might be TRBD1 (5 bases). CDR1 MNHNY and CDR2 SVGAGI come from the germline V gene (reference sequence). The V gene lost 11 bases and the J gene lost 2 bases, with 15 bases spanning the gap. There are 14 residues in the CDR3. CDR3 sequence: CAADSHSNTGELFF. The CDR3 DNA reads TGTGCCGCTGACAGCCACTCTAACACCGGGGAGCTGTTTTTT.

The genes are TRBV5-1 and TRBJ2-2; D may match TRBD1 or TRBD2 (6 bases each). CDR1 is SGHRS, CDR2 YFSETQ, per germline. Trimming pared 4 bases from V and 7 bases from J, leaving 14 bases between. CDR3 length: 14 amino acids. The CDR3 region is CASSGTGAFGELFF. The CDR3 DNA is TGCGCCAGCAGCGGAACGGGGGCTTTCGGGGAGCTGTTTTTT.

This chain uses TRBV12-3 or TRBV12-4 with TRBJ1-6; D gene ambiguous. This CDR3 comprises 14 residues. The ends were cut back, 0 bases at V and 9 bases at J, with 9 bases in the middle. Written as DNA, the CDR3 is TGTGCCAGCAGTTTAGCAGGCAGAGGTTCACCCCTCCACTTT. This codes for CASSLAGRGSPLHF.

J is TRBJ2-5 and V is TRBV7-9, with D unclear. Trimming took off 8 bases at V and 3 bases at J, with 10 bases between the two ends. The germline V gene has CDR1 SEHNR and CDR2 FQNEAQ (reference sequence). The CDR3 has 12 amino acids. The CDR3 region has the DNA TGTGCCAGCGGTTCCATTGAAGAGACCCAGTACTTC. Translating it yields CASGSIEETQYF.

This clonotype was counted only a few times. The chain carries TRBV7-9 and TRBJ2-3; D remains ambiguous. CDR3 length: 14 residues. The V end lost 3 bases, the J end lost 0 bases, and 7 bases lay between the germline ends. CDR1 and CDR2 (germline): SEHNR, FQNEAQ (reference sequence). The CDR3: CASSFSDSTDTQYF. The CDR3 bases are TGTGCCAGCAGCTTTTCGGACAGCACAGATACGCAGTATTTT.

This clonotype has only a few counts. The chain has TRBV5-6 and TRBJ2-7; tentatively, D is TRBD1 or TRBD2 (6 bases each). The germline CDR1 and CDR2 sequences are SGHDT and YYEEEE. Trimming shortened V by 6 bases and J by 5 bases, and 21 bases separated the two germline ends. This CDR3 has 15 amino acids. Here the CDR3 reads CASISLGGGADEQYF. Written as DNA, the CDR3 is TGTGCCAGCATCTCGCTGGGGGGCGGGGCCGACGAGCAGTACTTC.

The chain combines TRBV12-5 with TRBJ1-1; D gene unclear. The V gene lost 6 bases and the J gene lost 0 bases, with 5 bases spanning the gap. Germline V gives CDR1 LGHNT, CDR2 FRNRAP. CDR3 length equals 12 residues. CDR3 sequence: CASGAVNTEAFF. The CDR3 DNA follows: TGTGCTAGTGGGGCAGTGAACACTGAAGCTTTCTTT.

Only a few counts were recorded for this clonotype. The gene calls are TRBV6-1 and TRBJ2-7; D might be TRBD2 (7 bases). Trimming pared 3 bases from V and 2 bases from J, leaving 14 bases between. Germline V gene sequence: CDR1 MNHNS, CDR2 SASEGT. The CDR3 runs to 15 residues. The CDR3 DNA reads as TGTGCCAGCAGTGACTATCCGGGGGGCCCCTACGAGCAGTACTTC. This codes for CASSDYPGGPYEQYF.

This chain joins TRBV9 and TRBJ1-1; D might be TRBD1 (6 bases). Trimming stripped 0 bases from V and 3 bases from J, with 12 bases between. From germline, CDR1 is SGDLS and CDR2 YYNGEE. This CDR3 is 15 amino acids long. CDR3 sequence: CASSVAGGQHTEAFF. The CDR3 nucleotides read TGTGCCAGCAGCGTAGCCGGGGGGCAGCACACTGAAGCTTTCTTT. The full variable domain, with the rest looked up from reference TRBV9 and TRBJ1-1, is DSGVTQTPKHLITATGQRVTLRCSPRSGDLSVYWYQQSLDQGLQFLIQYYNGEERAKGNILERFSAQQFPDLHSELNLSSLELGDSALYFCASSVAGGQHTEAFFGQGTRLTVV.

This clonotype was detected a few times. The J gene is TRBJ2-7, the V gene TRBV12-3 or TRBV12-4; the D gene is possibly TRBD2 (6 bases). Trimming left V 3 bases short and J 3 bases short, with 12 bases between. There are 14 residues in the CDR3. Here the CDR3 DNA reads TGTGCCAGCAGTTTTCGCCTAGCGCACTACGAGCAGTACTTC. It yields the protein CASSFRLAHYEQYF.

Turning to this clonotype: At one end the junction does not follow the germline gene, possibly because of a read error. This chain joins TRBV12-3 or TRBV12-4 and TRBJ2-3, with 10 bases matching TRBD2. The CDR3 consists of 15 residues. CDR3 loop: CASTLAGAVTDTRYF. The CDR3 nucleotides read TGTGCCAGCACCCTAGCGGGGGCGGTCACAGATACGCGGTATTTT.

This clonotype appeared a few times. The V and J genes are TRBV29-1 and TRBJ2-5; the match to TRBD2 covers 8 bases. The J call could be wrong; TRBJ2-7 is a better fit for the DNA end. Germline CDR1 reads SQVTM; CDR2 reads ANQGSEA. The CDR3 extends over 13 amino acids. In nucleotides, the CDR3 is TGCAGCGTGCGGGGCACTAGCGGCTGCGAGCAGTACTTC. This sequence encodes CSVRGTSGCEQYF.

The genes are TRBV3-1 and TRBJ2-6, with D hard to call. Trimming took 4 bases from V and 2 from J, leaving 6 bases between them. Germline values: CDR1 LGHDT, CDR2 YNNKEL (reference sequence). The CDR3 spans 14 residues. The CDR3 protein is CASSPPAGANVLTF. The CDR3 DNA follows: TGTGCCAGCAGCCCTCCGGCTGGGGCCAACGTCCTGACTTTC. The whole variable domain, filled in from reference TRBV3-1 and TRBJ2-6, reads DTAVSQTPKYLVTQMGNDKSIKCEQNLGHDTMYWYKQDSKKFLKIMFSYNNKELIINETVPNRFSPKSPDKAHLNLHINSLELGDSAVYFCASSPPAGANVLTFGAGSRLTVL.

The chain employs TRBV27 and TRBJ2-7; D gene unclear. CDR3 length equals 13 residues. V dropped 2 bases and J dropped 4 bases, with 9 bases sitting between them. Germline V gene data show CDR1 as MNHEY and CDR2 as SMNVEV (reference sequence). This CDR3 reads CASSLKEMYEQYF. The CDR3 DNA follows: TGTGCCAGCAGTTTAAAAGAGATGTACGAGCAGTACTTC.

The chain links TRBV7-2 to TRBJ1-2; tentative D call: TRBD1 (5 bases). The V and J ends lost 3 bases and 8 bases respectively, with 10 bases between them. Germline assignment: CDR1 SGHTA and CDR2 FQGNSA. CDR3 length equals 12 residues. The CDR3 coding sequence is TGTGCCAGCAGCTTCGGGACGCACGGCTACACCTTC. Its translation is CASSFGTHGYTF.